The rows below give T cell receptor beta chains drawn from one sample of a study of T cells in Graves' hyperthyroidism and ophthalmopathy. TCRdb re-called the multiplex PCR reads through MiXCR, storing one row per CDR3 protein. This sample has some 800,000 distinct CDR3 sequences; roughly 40% occur once, and the top ten carry approximately 10%. Sequencing was done on a sample of blood. These receptors originate from a man aged 18-30 years with Graves' hyperthyroidism. Each CDR3 is given with its conserved first and last residue. Fields, in order: J gene, V gene, clone size, D gene, CDR3 protein, CDR3 DNA. A D gene is named only where the DNA matches it firmly. The size field is filled for only some rows; it gives once, few, many or a size class.

TRBJ1-6,TRBV10-3,many,-,CAIRALTNSPLHF,TGTGCCATCCGGGCCCTTACCAATTCACCCCTCCACTTT
TRBJ2-2,TRBV5-1,-,-,CASSLLTTGELFF,TGCGCCAGCAGCTTGTTGACAACCGGGGAGCTGTTTTTT
TRBJ2-2,TRBV15,-,TRBD1,CATSSFRRTGRDTGELFF,TGTGCCACCAGCAGCTTCAGGAGGACAGGGCGGGACACCGGGGAGCTGTTTTTT
TRBJ1-6,TRBV25-1,-,-,CASSEHTGTSPLHF,TGTGCCAGCAGTGAACATACAGGGACTTCACCCCTCCACTTT
TRBJ1-2,TRBV12-3/TRBV12-4,-,-,CASSSVRAGYGYTF,TGTGCCAGCAGCTCCGTTAGGGCCGGATATGGCTACACCTTC
TRBJ2-5,TRBV6-1,once,TRBD2,CASSEATSGGQETQYF,TGTGCCAGCAGTGAAGCGACTAGCGGGGGACAAGAGACCCAGTACTTC
TRBJ2-7,TRBV10-3,-,TRBD2,CASTPDGTSGREQYF,TGTGCCAGCACCCCAGATGGGACTAGCGGGCGCGAGCAGTACTTC
TRBJ1-5,TRBV11-2,-,-,CASSRGTNQPQHF,TGTGCCAGCAGCCGCGGGACCAATCAGCCCCAGCATTTT
TRBJ2-7,TRBV4-1,few,TRBD2,CASSQEGTSGSEQYF,TGCGCCAGCAGCCAAGAGGGGACTAGCGGGAGCGAGCAGTACTTC
TRBJ2-7,TRBV10-3,once,-,CASEVSAVQGEQYF,TGTGCCTCCGAGGTGTCGGCAGTCCAGGGTGAGCAGTACTTC
TRBJ2-7,TRBV12-3/TRBV12-4,-,TRBD1,CASSYTGTGSEQYF,TGTGCCAGCAGTTATACCGGGACAGGGAGCGAGCAGTACTTC
TRBJ1-1,TRBV29-1,many,-,CSVYKGDTEAFF,TGCAGCGTTTATAAGGGAGACACTGAAGCTTTCTTT
TRBJ2-7,TRBV25-1,-,-,CASSEGSQGEWVQYF,TGTGCCAGCAGTGAAGGGAGTCAGGGAGAATGGGTGCAGTACTTC
TRBJ2-5,TRBV2,-,-,CASSYSVRGLGETQYF,TGTGCCAGCAGTTACTCTGTTCGGGGGCTGGGCGAGACCCAGTACTTC
TRBJ1-5,TRBV12-3/TRBV12-4,many,-,CASRARGNQPQHF,TGTGCCAGCAGGGCCCGGGGCAATCAGCCCCAGCATTTT
TRBJ1-4,TRBV9,many,-,CASSVGAGNEKLFF,TGTGCCAGCAGCGTTGGAGCGGGTAATGAAAAACTGTTTTTT
TRBJ1-1,TRBV2,many,-,CASSEGIGGHTPRGAFF,TGTGCCAGCAGTGAAGGGATCGGGGGCCACACGCCAAGGGGAGCTTTCTTT
TRBJ1-1,TRBV7-2,-,-,CASSLGEYGTEAFF,TGTGCCAGCAGCTTAGGGGAGTACGGCACTGAAGCTTTCTTT
TRBJ2-5,TRBV12-3/TRBV12-4,-,TRBD2,CASSSRTSGGSTQETQYF,TGTGCCAGCAGTTCCCGGACTAGCGGGGGGTCCACACAAGAGACCCAGTACTTC
TRBJ2-7,TRBV24-1,many,-,CATSETTSVPYEQYF,TGTGCCACCAGTGAAACCACCTCGGTCCCCTACGAGCAGTACTTC
TRBJ1-6,TRBV6-5,few,-,CASSYSSGTFTNSPLHF,TGTGCCAGCAGTTACTCGTCGGGGACCTTCACCAATTCACCCCTCCACTTT
TRBJ2-7,TRBV9,-,-,CASSESASGYYEQYF,TGTGCCAGCAGCGAATCCGCCAGCGGGTACTACGAGCAGTACTTC
TRBJ1-1,TRBV9,-,-,CASSGRRGAGNTEAFF,TGTGCCAGCAGCGGACGAAGGGGTGCGGGGAACACTGAAGCTTTCTTT
TRBJ1-5,TRBV9,-,-,CASSVGVYSNQPQHF,TGTGCCAGCAGCGTAGGCGTTTATAGCAATCAGCCCCAGCATTTT
TRBJ2-7,TRBV10-3,many,-,CAISVGGGTEQYF,TGTGCCATCAGTGTAGGTGGAGGGACCGAGCAGTACTTC
TRBJ1-1,TRBV6-1,few,-,CASTWGFAEAFF,TGTGCCAGTACCTGGGGGTTCGCTGAAGCTTTCTTT
TRBJ1-6,TRBV6-1,-,TRBD1,CASRQGFTSPLHF,TGTGCCAGCCGACAGGGGTTCACTTCACCCCTCCACTTT
TRBJ1-4,TRBV20-1,-,-,CSARTGRNEKLFF,TGCAGTGCCAGAACAGGGAGGAATGAAAAACTGTTTTTT
TRBJ2-7,TRBV29-1,-,-,CSVVRGRARYEQYF,TGCAGCGTTGTTCGGGGCAGGGCCCGCTACGAGCAGTACTTC
TRBJ1-6,TRBV14,many,-,CASSLTGRNSPLHF,TGTGCCAGCAGCCTGACAGGTCGAAATTCACCCCTCCACTTT
TRBJ2-5,TRBV10-3,many,TRBD2,CAIRAGTKETQYF,TGTGCCATCCGTGCCGGGACTAAAGAGACCCAGTACTTC
TRBJ2-7,TRBV20-1,many,TRBD2,CSAREGGRAYEQYF,TGCAGTGCTAGAGAGGGCGGGAGGGCCTACGAGCAGTACTTC
TRBJ2-7,TRBV7-2,-,TRBD2,CASSQVLAGGKEQYF,TGCGCCAGCAGCCAAGTTCTAGCGGGAGGAAAGGAGCAGTACTTC
TRBJ1-3,TRBV10-3,-,-,CAISESEGAGNTIYF,TGTGCCATCAGTGAGTCGGAGGGGGCTGGAAACACCATATATTTT
TRBJ1-1,TRBV19,many,-,CASSPPGNLNTEAFF,TGTGCCAGTAGTCCGCCGGGCAACCTCAACACTGAAGCTTTCTTT
TRBJ2-1,TRBV19,-,TRBD2,CASTVAGGSNEQFF,TGTGCCAGTACTGTAGCGGGAGGATCCAATGAGCAGTTCTTC
TRBJ2-7,TRBV7-2,-,-,CASSLGNRGGEQYF,TGCGCCAGCAGCTTGGGAAACAGGGGAGGCGAGCAGTACTTC
TRBJ2-7,TRBV20-1,-,TRBD2,CSARSSAGSNGAYEQYF,TGCAGTGCCCGGAGTTCAGCGGGGTCAAATGGCGCCTACGAGCAGTACTTC
TRBJ2-2,TRBV7-9,-,TRBD1,CASSSGTGRVPGELFF,TGTGCCAGCAGCTCCGGGACAGGGAGAGTCCCCGGGGAGCTGTTTTTT
TRBJ1-2,TRBV6-5,few,-,CASSFAAGETYGYTF,TGTGCCAGCAGTTTCGCCGCAGGGGAGACCTATGGCTACACCTTC
TRBJ2-5,TRBV4-2,few,TRBD2,CASSLRLAAKTQYF,TGTGCCAGCAGCCTCAGACTAGCTGCCAAGACCCAGTACTTC
TRBJ1-5,TRBV7-2,many,-,CASSLRGQQPQHF,TGTGCCAGCAGCTTACGGGGGCAGCAGCCCCAGCATTTT
TRBJ1-1,TRBV12-3/TRBV12-4,-,-,CASSFVTTRNTEAFF,TGTGCCAGCAGTTTCGTTACAACGAGGAACACTGAAGCTTTCTTT
TRBJ2-2,TRBV7-9,-,-,CASSWDKTGELFF,TGTGCCAGCAGCTGGGACAAGACCGGGGAGCTGTTTTTT
TRBJ1-1,TRBV7-6,-,-,CASSLVGAAGELRAFF,TGTGCCAGCAGCTTAGTAGGGGCAGCCGGGGAGTTGCGAGCTTTCTTT
TRBJ2-7,TRBV19,-,-,CASSSRQGGIYGQYF,TGTGCCAGTAGTTCCCGGCAGGGTGGGATATACGGGCAGTACTTC
TRBJ2-2,TRBV20-1,-,-,CSASGAGELFF,TGCAGTGCGTCAGGGGCCGGGGAGCTGTTTTTT
TRBJ1-1,TRBV12-3/TRBV12-4,-,-,CASSLWSIKTEAFF,TGTGCCAGCAGTTTGTGGTCTATTAAGACTGAAGCTTTCTTT
TRBJ2-7,TRBV9,few,-,CASSLNWIEQYF,TGTGCCAGCAGCTTAAACTGGATAGAGCAGTACTTC
TRBJ1-2,TRBV5-5,-,-,CASSITGYGYTF,TGTGCCAGCAGCATCACAGGGTATGGCTACACCTTC
TRBJ2-7,TRBV7-2,few,TRBD2,CASSFNPGLNYEQYF,TGTGCCAGCAGCTTCAACCCGGGACTAAACTACGAGCAGTACTTC
TRBJ1-3,TRBV20-1,-,-,CSARPPLTPSGNTTYF,TGCAGTGCTAGACCCCCGCTGACGCCCTCTGGAAACACCACATATTTT
TRBJ1-4,TRBV4-1,few,TRBD1,CASSPRTGVEKLFF,TGCGCCAGCAGTCCCCGGACAGGGGTTGAAAAACTGTTTTTT